Below, one T cell receptor beta chain is given with its context. This entry is derived from a study of blood T cell repertoires in COVID-19. Study details: The samples span acute and convalescent COVID-19 from the United States, Italy and Spain. The cDNA or gDNA used as material had been derived from T cells, B-cell-depleted T cells, or PBMCs.

Methods used by the authors: Reference gene primer amplification gave estimated nucleated cell counts. Sequencing used immunoSEQ multiplex PCR; TCRdb keeps in-frame clones, though not all of them. V and J calls and clone size are those listed in that table; D and trimming were worked out from the DNA. The sample has approximately 110,000 clones; 85% to 90% are singletons. J lost 1 base, V lost 0 bases, and 5 bases had no gene match. This CDR3 has 16 amino acids. Per germline, CDR1 SGHRS and CDR2 YFSETQ. The source material was peripheral blood. The gene calls are TRBV5-1 and TRBJ2-3, with 7 bases lining up with TRBD2. The sequence derives from a human donor in a cohort sampled during active COVID-19. Written as DNA, the CDR3 is TGCGCCAGCAGCTTGGGAGGGAGGGCCCGCACAGATACGCAGTATTTT. Residues: CASSLGGRARTDTQYF.